This T cell receptor (beta chain) was captured in a study of identical twins. TCRdb fed the 5' RACE reads into MiXCR, producing one record per CDR3 protein. This sample has around 530,000 distinct CDR3 sequences, with 15% found just once. The CDR3 is 18 amino acids. The germline CDR1 and CDR2 sequences are MGHRA and YSYEKL. V dropped 0 bases and J dropped 0 bases, with 14 bases sitting between them. This sample also appeared in a second study, on yellow fever vaccine responses in identical twins.

This chain connects TRBV4-1 to TRBJ2-2, with D perhaps TRBD1 (6 bases). The sequenced sample was CD4+ T cells sorted from blood. The clonotype comes from a woman aged 18-35 years in good health. The DNA of the CDR3 is TGCGCCAGCAGCCAAGATTCAGGGGCCAGACCGAACACCGGGGAGCTGTTTTTT. This gives the protein CASSQDSGARPNTGELFF.